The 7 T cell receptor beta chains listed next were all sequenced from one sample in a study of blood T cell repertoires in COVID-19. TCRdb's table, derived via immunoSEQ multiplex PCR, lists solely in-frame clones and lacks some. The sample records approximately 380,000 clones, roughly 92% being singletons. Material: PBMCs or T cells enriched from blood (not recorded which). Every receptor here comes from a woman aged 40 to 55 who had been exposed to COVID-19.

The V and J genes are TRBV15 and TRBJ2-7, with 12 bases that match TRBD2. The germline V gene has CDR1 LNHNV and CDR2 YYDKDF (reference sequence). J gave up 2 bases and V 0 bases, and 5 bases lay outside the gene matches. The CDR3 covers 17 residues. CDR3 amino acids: CATSREATSGGTYEQYF. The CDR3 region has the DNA TGTGCCACCAGCAGAGAGGCCACTAGCGGGGGGACCTACGAGCAGTACTTC.

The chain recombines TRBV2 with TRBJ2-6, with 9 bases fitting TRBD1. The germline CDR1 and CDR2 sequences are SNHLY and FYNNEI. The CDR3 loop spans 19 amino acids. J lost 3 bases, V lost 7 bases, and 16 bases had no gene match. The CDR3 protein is CASIRLTQGAIGGANVLTF. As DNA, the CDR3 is TGTGCCAGCATCCGCCTGACACAGGGGGCGATAGGTGGGGCCAACGTCCTGACTTTC.

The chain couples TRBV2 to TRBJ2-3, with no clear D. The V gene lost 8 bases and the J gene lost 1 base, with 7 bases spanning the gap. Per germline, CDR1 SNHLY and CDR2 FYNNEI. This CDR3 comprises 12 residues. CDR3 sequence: CASSAGTDTQYF. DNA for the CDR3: TGTGCCAGCTCGGCGGGCACAGATACGCAGTATTTT.

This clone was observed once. The CDR3 protein is CASSLAQSSGLAGWRGEQYF. For the CDR3, the DNA is TGTGCCAGCAGCTTAGCGCAATCTAGCGGACTAGCGGGGTGGAGGGGCGAGCAGTACTTC. The chain is built from TRBV7-6 and TRBJ2-7, with 12 nucleotides matching TRBD2. The J segment lost 6 bases and the V segment lost 0 bases, leaving 18 bases of the junction unmatched. CDR3 length equals 20 residues. The germline V gene has CDR1 SGHVS and CDR2 FNYEAQ.

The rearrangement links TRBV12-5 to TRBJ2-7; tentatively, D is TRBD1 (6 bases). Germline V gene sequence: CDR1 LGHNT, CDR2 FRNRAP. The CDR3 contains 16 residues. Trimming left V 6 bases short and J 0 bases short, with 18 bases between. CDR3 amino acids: CASGTLRGSGSYEQYF. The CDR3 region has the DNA TGTGCTAGTGGCACACTCAGGGGATCCGGCTCCTACGAGCAGTACTTC.

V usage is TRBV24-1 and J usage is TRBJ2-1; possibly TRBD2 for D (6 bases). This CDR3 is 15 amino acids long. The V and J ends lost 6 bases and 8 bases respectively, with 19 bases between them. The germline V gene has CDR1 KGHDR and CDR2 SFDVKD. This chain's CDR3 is CATSYPAGPSDEQFF. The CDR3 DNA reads TGTGCCACCAGTTATCCCGCGGGCCCTAGCGATGAGCAGTTCTTC.

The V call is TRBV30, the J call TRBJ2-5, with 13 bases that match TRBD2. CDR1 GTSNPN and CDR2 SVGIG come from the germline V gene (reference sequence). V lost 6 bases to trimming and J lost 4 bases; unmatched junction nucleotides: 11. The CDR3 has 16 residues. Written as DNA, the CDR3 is TGTGCCTGTAAAGGACTAGCGGGAGTCAGAGGAGAGACCCAGTACTTC. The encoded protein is CACKGLAGVRGETQYF.